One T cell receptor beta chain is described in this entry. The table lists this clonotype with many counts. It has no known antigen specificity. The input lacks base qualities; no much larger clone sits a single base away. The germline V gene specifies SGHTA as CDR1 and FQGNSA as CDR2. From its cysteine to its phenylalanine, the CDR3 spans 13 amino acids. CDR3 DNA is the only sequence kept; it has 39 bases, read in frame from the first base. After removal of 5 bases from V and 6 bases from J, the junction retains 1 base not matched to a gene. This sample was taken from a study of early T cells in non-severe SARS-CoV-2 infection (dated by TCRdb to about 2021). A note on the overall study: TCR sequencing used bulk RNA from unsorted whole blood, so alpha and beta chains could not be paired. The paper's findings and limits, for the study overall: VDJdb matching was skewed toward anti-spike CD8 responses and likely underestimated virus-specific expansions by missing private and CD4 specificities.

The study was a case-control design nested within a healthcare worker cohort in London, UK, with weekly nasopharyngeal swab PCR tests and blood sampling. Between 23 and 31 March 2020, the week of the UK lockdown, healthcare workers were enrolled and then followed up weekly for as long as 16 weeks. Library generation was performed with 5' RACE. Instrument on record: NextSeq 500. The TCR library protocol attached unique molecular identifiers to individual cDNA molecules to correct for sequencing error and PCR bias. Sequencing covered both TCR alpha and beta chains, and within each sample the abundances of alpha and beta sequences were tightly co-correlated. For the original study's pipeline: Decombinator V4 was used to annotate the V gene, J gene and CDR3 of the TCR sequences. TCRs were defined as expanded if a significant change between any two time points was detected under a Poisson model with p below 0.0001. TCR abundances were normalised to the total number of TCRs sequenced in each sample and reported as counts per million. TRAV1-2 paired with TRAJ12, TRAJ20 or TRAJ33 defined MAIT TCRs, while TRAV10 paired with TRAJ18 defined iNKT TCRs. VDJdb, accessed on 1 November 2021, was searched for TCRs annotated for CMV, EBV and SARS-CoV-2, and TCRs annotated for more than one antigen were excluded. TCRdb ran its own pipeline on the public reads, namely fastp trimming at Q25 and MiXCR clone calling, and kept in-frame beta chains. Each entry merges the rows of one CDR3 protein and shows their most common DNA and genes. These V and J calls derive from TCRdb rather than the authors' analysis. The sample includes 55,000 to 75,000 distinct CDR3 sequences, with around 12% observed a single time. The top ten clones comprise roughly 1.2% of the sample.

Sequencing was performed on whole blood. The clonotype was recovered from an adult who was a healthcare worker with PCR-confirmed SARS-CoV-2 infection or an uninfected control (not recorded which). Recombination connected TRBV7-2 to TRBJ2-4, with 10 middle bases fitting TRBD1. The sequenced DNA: TGTGCCAGCAGCCGGGACAGGGGAAACATTCAGTACTTC. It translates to CASSRDRGNIQYF.